The 3 T cell receptor beta chains below all came from one sample that was sequenced in a study of cytomegalovirus exposure and HLA in healthy donors. PCR amplification relied on 60 Vbeta primers (plus 13 Jbeta primers). The assay was immunoSEQ multiplex PCR, and TCRdb's table has in-frame clones only and misses some. The sample carries about 90,000 clones, more than 60% recorded once. The sequencing sample was made of PBMCs. These receptors were collected from a man aged 25-45 years in good health and CMV-seronegative.

This clone was seen more than once but under ten times. This sequence joins TRBV18 and TRBJ1-4, with 8 bases identical to TRBD1. The CDR3 runs to 15 residues. The germline gives CDR1 KGHSH, CDR2 LQKENI. The V gene end was trimmed by 3 bases and the J gene end by 7 bases; junction bases not matched to a gene: 7. The CDR3 sequence: CASSPGTGTREKLFF. For the CDR3, the DNA is TGTGCCAGCTCACCGGGGACAGGTACCCGTGAAAAACTGTTTTTT. The entire variable domain, with the rest obtained from reference TRBV18 and TRBJ1-4, is as follows: NAGVMQNPRHLVRRRGQEARLRCSPMKGHSHVYWYRQLPEEGLKFMVYLQKENIIDESGMPKERFSAEFPKEGPSILRIQQVVRGDSAAYFCASSPGTGTREKLFFGSGTQLSVL.

This clone was counted once. V and J are TRBV15 and TRBJ2-5; 8 nucleotides line up with TRBD2. Germline CDR1 is LNHNV and CDR2 is YYDKDF (reference sequence). The V gene end was trimmed by 2 bases and the J gene end by 2 bases; junction bases not matched to a gene: 7. The CDR3 consists of 16 residues. The CDR3 is CATSRSTGLGQETQYF. The CDR3 DNA follows: TGTGCCACCAGCAGATCCACGGGACTAGGTCAAGAGACCCAGTACTTC.

This chain uses TRBV9 with TRBJ1-2; 8 nucleotides line up with TRBD1. V was clipped by 1 base and J by 8 bases; unmatched bases: 13. There are 16 residues in the CDR3. Germline values: CDR1 SGDLS, CDR2 YYNGEE. The CDR3 reads CASSVFADRESVGYTF. CDR3 nucleotides: TGTGCCAGCAGCGTATTTGCGGACAGGGAAAGCGTGGGCTACACCTTC.